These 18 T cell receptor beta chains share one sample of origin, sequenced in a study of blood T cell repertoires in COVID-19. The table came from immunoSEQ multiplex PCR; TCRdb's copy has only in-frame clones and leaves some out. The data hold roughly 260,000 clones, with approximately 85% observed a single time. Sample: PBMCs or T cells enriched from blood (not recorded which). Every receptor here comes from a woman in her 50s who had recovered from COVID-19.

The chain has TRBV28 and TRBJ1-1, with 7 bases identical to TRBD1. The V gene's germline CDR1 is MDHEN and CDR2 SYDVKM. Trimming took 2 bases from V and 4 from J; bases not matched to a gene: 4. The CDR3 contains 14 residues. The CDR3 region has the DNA TGTGCCAGCAGTTTAACAGGGGCAGGCACTGAAGCTTTCTTT. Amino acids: CASSLTGAGTEAFF.

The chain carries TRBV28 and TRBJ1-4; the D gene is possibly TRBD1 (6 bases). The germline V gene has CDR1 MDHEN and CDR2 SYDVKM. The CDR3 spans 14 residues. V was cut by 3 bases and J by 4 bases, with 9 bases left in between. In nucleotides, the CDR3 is TGTGCCAGCAGTTTTTCAGGGGTTAATGAAAAACTGTTTTTT. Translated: CASSFSGVNEKLFF.

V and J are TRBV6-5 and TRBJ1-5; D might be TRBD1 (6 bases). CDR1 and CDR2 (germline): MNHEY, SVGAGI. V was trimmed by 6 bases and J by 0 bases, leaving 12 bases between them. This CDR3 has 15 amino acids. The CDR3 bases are TGTGCCAGCAGCGGGCAGGGGAATAGCAATCAGCCCCAGCATTTT. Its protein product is CASSGQGNSNQPQHF.

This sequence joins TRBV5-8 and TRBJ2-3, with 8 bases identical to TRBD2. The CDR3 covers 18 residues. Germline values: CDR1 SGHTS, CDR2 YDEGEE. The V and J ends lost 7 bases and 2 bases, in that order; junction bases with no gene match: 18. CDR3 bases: TGTGCCAGCCTCCGGACTAGCTCGTTAACGGCTGACACAGATACGCAGTATTTT. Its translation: CASLRTSSLTADTDTQYF.

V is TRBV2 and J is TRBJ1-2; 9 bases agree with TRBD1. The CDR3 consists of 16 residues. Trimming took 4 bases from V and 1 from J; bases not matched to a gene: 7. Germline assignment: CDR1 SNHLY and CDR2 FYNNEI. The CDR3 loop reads CASSGDRAYLNYGYTF. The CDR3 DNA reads TGTGCCAGCAGTGGGGACAGGGCGTACCTTAACTATGGCTACACCTTC. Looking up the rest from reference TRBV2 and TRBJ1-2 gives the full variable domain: EPEVTQTPSHQVTQMGQEVILRCVPISNHLYFYWYRQILGQKVEFLVSFYNNEISEKSEIFDDQFSVERPDGSNFTLKIRSTKLEDSAMYFCASSGDRAYLNYGYTFGSGTRLTVV.

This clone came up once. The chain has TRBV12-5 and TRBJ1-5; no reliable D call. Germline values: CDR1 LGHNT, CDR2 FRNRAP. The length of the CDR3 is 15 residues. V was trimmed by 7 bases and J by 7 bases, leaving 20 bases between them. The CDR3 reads CASAPYERAAQPQHF. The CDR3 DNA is TGTGCTAGTGCTCCCTATGAGAGGGCTGCGCAGCCCCAGCATTTT.

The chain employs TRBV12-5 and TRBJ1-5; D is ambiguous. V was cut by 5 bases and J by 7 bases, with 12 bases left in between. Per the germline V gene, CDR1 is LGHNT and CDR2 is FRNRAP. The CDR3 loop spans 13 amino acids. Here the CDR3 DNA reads TGTGCTAGTGGTGGAAGACTTAGGCAGCCCCAGCATTTT. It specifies CASGGRLRQPQHF.

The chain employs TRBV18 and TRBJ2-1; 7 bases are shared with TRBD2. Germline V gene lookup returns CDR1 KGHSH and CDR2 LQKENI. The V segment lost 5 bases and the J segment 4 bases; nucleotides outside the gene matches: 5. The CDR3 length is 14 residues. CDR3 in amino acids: CASSVLAKYNEQFF. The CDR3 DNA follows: TGTGCCAGCTCAGTACTAGCGAAATACAATGAGCAGTTCTTC.

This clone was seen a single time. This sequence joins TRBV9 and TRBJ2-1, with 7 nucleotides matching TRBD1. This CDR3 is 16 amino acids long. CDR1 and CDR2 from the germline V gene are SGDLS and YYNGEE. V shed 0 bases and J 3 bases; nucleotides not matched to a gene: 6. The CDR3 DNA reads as TGTGCCAGCAGCGTAGTTGGTGGGACAGTCTACAATGAGCAGTTCTTC. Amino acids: CASSVVGGTVYNEQFF.

CDR3 DNA: TGTGCCAGCAGTTTATTACAGGGCCGGGGTGAGCAGTTCTTC. Amino acids: CASSLLQGRGEQFF. The chain combines TRBV6-4 with TRBJ2-1; tentative D call: TRBD1 (6 bases). The CDR3 is 14 residues long. The germline CDR1 and CDR2 sequences are MRHNA and SNTAGT. V was pared by 5 bases and J by 9 bases, with 17 bases between.

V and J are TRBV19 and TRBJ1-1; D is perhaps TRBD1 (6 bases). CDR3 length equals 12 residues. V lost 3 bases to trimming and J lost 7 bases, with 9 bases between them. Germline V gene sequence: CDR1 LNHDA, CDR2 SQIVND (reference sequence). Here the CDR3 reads CASSMDSFEAFF. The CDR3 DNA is TGTGCCAGTAGTATGGACAGCTTTGAAGCTTTCTTT.

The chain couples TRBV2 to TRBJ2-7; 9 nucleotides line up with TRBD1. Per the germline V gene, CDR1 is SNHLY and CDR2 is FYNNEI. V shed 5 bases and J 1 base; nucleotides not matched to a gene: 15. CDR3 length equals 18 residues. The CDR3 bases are TGTGCCAGCAGTAGTCTAAACTCCGGGACAGGGTTTTCCTACGAGCAGTACTTC. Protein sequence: CASSSLNSGTGFSYEQYF.

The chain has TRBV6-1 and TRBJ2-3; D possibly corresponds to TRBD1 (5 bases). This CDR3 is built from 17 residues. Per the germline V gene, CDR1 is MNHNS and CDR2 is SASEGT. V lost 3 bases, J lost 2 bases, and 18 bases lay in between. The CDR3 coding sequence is TGTGCCAGCAGTGATTTTGTTCAGGGCCCTTTCACAGATACGCAGTATTTT. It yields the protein CASSDFVQGPFTDTQYF.

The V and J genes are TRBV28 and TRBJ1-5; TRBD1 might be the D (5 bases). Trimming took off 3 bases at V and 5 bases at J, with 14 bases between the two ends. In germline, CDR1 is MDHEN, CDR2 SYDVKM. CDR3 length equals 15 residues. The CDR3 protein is CASSFEQGWDQPQHF. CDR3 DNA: TGTGCCAGCAGTTTTGAGCAGGGCTGGGATCAGCCCCAGCATTTT.

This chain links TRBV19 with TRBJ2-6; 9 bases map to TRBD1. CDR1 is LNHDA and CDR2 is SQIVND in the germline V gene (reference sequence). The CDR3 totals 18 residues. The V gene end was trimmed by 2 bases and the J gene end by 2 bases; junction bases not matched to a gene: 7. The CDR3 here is CASSILDRGKTGANVLTF. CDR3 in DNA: TGTGCCAGTAGTATACTGGACAGGGGCAAAACTGGGGCCAACGTCCTGACTTTC. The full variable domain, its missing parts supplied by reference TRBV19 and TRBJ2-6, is DGGITQSPKYLFRKEGQNVTLSCEQNLNHDAMYWYRQDPGQGLRLIYYSQIVNDFQKGDIAEGYSVSREKKESFPLTVTSAQKNPTAFYLCASSILDRGKTGANVLTFGAGSRLTVL.

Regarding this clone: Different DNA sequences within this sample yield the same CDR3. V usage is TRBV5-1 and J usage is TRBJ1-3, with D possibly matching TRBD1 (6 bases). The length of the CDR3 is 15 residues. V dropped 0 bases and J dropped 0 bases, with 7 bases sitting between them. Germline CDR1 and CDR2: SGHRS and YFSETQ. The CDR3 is CASSLATGSGNTIYF. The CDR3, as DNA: TGCGCCAGCAGCTTGGCGACAGGCTCTGGAAACACCATATATTTT.

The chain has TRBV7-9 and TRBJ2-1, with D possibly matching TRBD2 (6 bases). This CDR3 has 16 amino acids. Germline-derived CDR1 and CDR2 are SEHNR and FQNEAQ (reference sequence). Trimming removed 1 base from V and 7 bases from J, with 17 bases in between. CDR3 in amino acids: CASSLVGGEGRNEQFF. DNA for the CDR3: TGTGCCAGCAGCTTAGTCGGGGGTGAGGGTAGGAATGAGCAGTTCTTC.

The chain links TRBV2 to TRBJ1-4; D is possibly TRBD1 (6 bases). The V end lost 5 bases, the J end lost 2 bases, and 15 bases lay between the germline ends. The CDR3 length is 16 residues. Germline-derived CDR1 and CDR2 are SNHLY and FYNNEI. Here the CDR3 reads CASSPKGGGTNEKLFF. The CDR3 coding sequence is TGTGCCAGCAGTCCAAAAGGGGGGGGCACTAATGAAAAACTGTTTTTT.